A selection of T cell receptor beta chains follows, all from one sample in a study of cytomegalovirus exposure and HLA in healthy donors. The data were produced by immunoSEQ multiplex PCR, yet TCRdb's version contains in-frame clones alone and is incomplete. The table lists approximately 72,000 clones, roughly 79% of them singletons. The sequencing sample was made of PBMCs. Receptors originate from a male donor in good health and CMV-seropositive. Each CDR3 is given with its conserved first and last residue. The D gene is left open where the match is weak. Part of the rows lack a size; the others show once, few, many or a class for expanded clones.

abundance,v_gene,j_gene,d_gene,CDR3aa,CDR3nt
.,TRBV2,TRBJ2-2,.,CASSVQGSDNTGELFF,TGTGCCAGCAGCGTTCAGGGGAGTGATAACACCGGGGAGCTGTTTTTT
few,TRBV5-4,TRBJ2-1,.,CASSLGTPGINEQFF,TGTGCCAGCAGCTTGGGGACTCCGGGAATCAATGAGCAGTTCTTC
.,TRBV2,TRBJ1-5,.,CASSGESSNQPQHF,TGTGCCAGCAGTGGGGAGTCAAGCAATCAGCCCCAGCATTTT
.,TRBV29-1,TRBJ2-2,.,CSAGIGSNTGELFF,TGCAGCGCGGGGATAGGATCGAACACCGGGGAGCTGTTTTTT
.,TRBV7-7,TRBJ1-5,TRBD1,CASKEGGDQPQHF,TGTGCTAGTAAAGAAGGGGGCGATCAGCCCCAGCATTTT
few,TRBV4-1,TRBJ1-2,.,CASSQGALANYGYTF,TGCGCCAGCAGCCAAGGGGCGTTGGCTAACTATGGCTACACCTTC
.,TRBV5-4,TRBJ1-4,TRBD1,CASSARTGGTEKLFF,TGTGCCAGCAGCGCCCGGACAGGGGGCACTGAAAAACTGTTTTTT
.,TRBV5-5,TRBJ1-4,TRBD1,CASSLIRQGADEKLFF,TGTGCCAGCAGCCTGATCCGACAGGGGGCAGATGAAAAACTGTTTTTT
few,TRBV25-1,TRBJ1-6,.,CASSRGRDSPLHF,TGTGCCAGCAGTCGTGGCCGGGATTCACCCCTCCACTTT
.,TRBV7-2,TRBJ2-5,.,CASSPMLETVEETQYF,TGTGCCAGCAGCCCTATGTTGGAGACAGTAGAAGAGACCCAGTACTTC
.,TRBV7-6,TRBJ2-7,.,CASSLRGGPYEQYF,TGTGCCAGCAGCTTAAGGGGTGGCCCCTACGAGCAGTACTTC
.,TRBV27,TRBJ2-1,TRBD2,CASSLGASGYNEQFF,TGTGCCAGCAGTTTAGGGGCTAGCGGCTACAATGAGCAGTTCTTC
.,TRBV28,TRBJ1-2,.,CASTEEGYTF,TGTGCCAGCACAGAGGAAGGCTACACCTTC
.,TRBV28,TRBJ2-7,TRBD2,CASGEMRASGGYEQYF,TGTGCCAGCGGGGAGATGCGGGCTAGCGGGGGGTACGAGCAGTACTTC
.,TRBV4-2,TRBJ2-1,.,CASSQDPGTRGGDSEQFF,TGTGCCAGCAGCCAAGATCCGGGGACTAGGGGAGGGGACAGCGAGCAGTTCTTC
.,TRBV6-5,TRBJ1-5,.,CASRDSPFSNQPQHF,TGTGCCAGCAGGGACAGTCCATTTAGCAATCAGCCCCAGCATTTT
once,TRBV9,TRBJ1-3,.,CASSVGQASGNTIYF,TGTGCCAGCAGCGTAGGACAGGCCTCTGGAAACACCATATATTTT
.,TRBV28,TRBJ2-7,TRBD2,CASSDTSGTEEQYF,TGTGCCAGCAGTGACACTAGCGGGACTGAAGAGCAGTACTTC
.,TRBV6-1,TRBJ2-5,TRBD1,CASSEYRGQETQYF,TGTGCCAGCAGTGAATACAGGGGCCAAGAGACCCAGTACTTC
.,TRBV27,TRBJ2-1,.,CASSSLYRHNEQFF,TGTGCCAGCAGTTCCCTCTACCGCCACAATGAGCAGTTCTTC
.,TRBV28,TRBJ1-3,.,CASSLGLSSGNTIYF,TGTGCCAGCAGTTTGGGGCTCAGTTCTGGAAACACCATATATTTT
.,TRBV5-1,TRBJ2-7,TRBD1,CASSPGQDSYEQYF,TGCGCCAGCAGTCCGGGACAGGACTCCTACGAGCAGTACTTC
.,TRBV27,TRBJ2-3,TRBD2,CASSPGTSGRGTQYF,TGTGCCAGCTCCCCCGGGACTAGCGGGCGAGGGACGCAGTATTTT
.,TRBV10-3,TRBJ2-5,.,CAISRVRQQETQYF,TGTGCCATCAGCCGAGTCAGGCAGCAAGAGACCCAGTACTTC
.,TRBV28,TRBJ2-2,TRBD2,CASSLGASGTGELFF,TGTGCCAGCAGTTTAGGGGCTAGCGGGACCGGGGAGCTGTTTTTT
.,TRBV2,TRBJ2-1,TRBD1,CASTGTGAYNEQFF,TGTGCCAGCACCGGGACAGGGGCCTACAATGAGCAGTTCTTC
.,TRBV6-6,TRBJ1-5,TRBD1,CASRPDRGSNQPQHF,TGTGCCAGCAGACCGGACAGGGGAAGCAATCAGCCCCAGCATTTT
.,TRBV28,TRBJ1-4,.,CASSSPGALGEKLFF,TGTGCCAGCAGTTCCCCAGGGGCGCTGGGTGAAAAACTGTTTTTT
.,TRBV30,TRBJ2-3,.,CAWSMAHPDTQYF,TGTGCCTGGAGTATGGCCCACCCAGATACGCAGTATTTT
.,TRBV10-3,TRBJ2-1,TRBD2,CAISEGPPGGNEQFF,TGTGCCATCAGTGAGGGCCCCCCGGGGGGCAATGAGCAGTTCTTC
.,TRBV7-2,TRBJ2-5,.,CASSSQGLETQYF,TGTGCCAGCAGCTCCCAGGGGCTAGAGACCCAGTACTTC
.,TRBV5-6,TRBJ1-1,.,CASSSLTGNTEAFF,TGTGCCAGCAGCTCCCTGACAGGGAACACTGAAGCTTTCTTT
once,TRBV28,TRBJ2-7,TRBD1,CASRATGVVPEQYF,TGTGCCAGCAGGGCGACAGGGGTAGTCCCCGAGCAGTACTTC
once,TRBV6-4,TRBJ1-1,TRBD1,CARETGGGTEAFF,TGTGCCAGGGAAACAGGGGGAGGAACTGAAGCTTTCTTT
.,TRBV18,TRBJ1-5,.,CASSRQGNQPQHF,TGTGCCAGCTCAAGACAGGGCAATCAGCCCCAGCATTTT
.,TRBV6-4,TRBJ2-2,TRBD1,CASSDTDRGGELFF,TGTGCCAGCAGTGACACGGACAGGGGCGGGGAGCTGTTTTTT
.,TRBV25-1,TRBJ2-6,TRBD1,CASSEFGQGSGANVLTF,TGTGCCAGCAGTGAATTTGGACAGGGTAGTGGGGCCAACGTCCTGACTTTC
.,TRBV27,TRBJ2-1,.,CASRGSQGLDEQFF,TGTGCCAGCAGGGGATCTCAGGGATTGGATGAGCAGTTCTTC
.,TRBV4-1,TRBJ2-2,.,CASSGRVPVNTGELFF,TGCGCCAGCAGCGGTCGCGTGCCGGTGAACACCGGGGAGCTGTTTTTT
.,TRBV2,TRBJ2-5,.,CASSWDTGQETQYF,TGTGCCAGCAGCTGGGACACGGGCCAAGAGACCCAGTACTTC
.,TRBV10-3,TRBJ2-5,.,CAISPDMFETQYF,TGTGCCATCAGTCCGGACATGTTTGAGACCCAGTACTTC
.,TRBV6-1,TRBJ2-5,TRBD1,CASRLTGGGETQYF,TGTGCCAGCCGATTAACAGGGGGAGGAGAGACCCAGTACTTC
.,TRBV5-1,TRBJ2-2,.,CASSVRGELFF,TGCGCCAGCAGCGTGAGGGGGGAGCTGTTTTTT
.,TRBV5-4,TRBJ1-1,.,CASSLQGMGTEAFF,TGTGCCAGCAGCCTTCAGGGCATGGGGACTGAAGCTTTCTTT
.,TRBV10-3,TRBJ2-3,.,CAISESRGPDTQYF,TGTGCCATCAGTGAGTCTCGGGGTCCAGATACGCAGTATTTT
.,TRBV4-3,TRBJ2-1,TRBD2,CANPWEGYNEQFF,TGCGCCAACCCATGGGAGGGCTACAATGAGCAGTTCTTC
.,TRBV4-3,TRBJ1-1,.,CASSHDRGATEAFF,TGCGCCAGCAGCCATGACCGGGGTGCCACTGAAGCTTTCTTT
.,TRBV10-3,TRBJ1-1,.,CAISESPSRGTEAFF,TGTGCCATCAGTGAGTCGCCCTCCAGAGGGACTGAAGCTTTCTTT
few,TRBV30,TRBJ2-1,TRBD2,CAWSVKVGLAGAEQFF,TGTGCCTGGAGTGTAAAGGTAGGACTAGCGGGAGCAGAGCAGTTCTTC
.,TRBV19,TRBJ1-2,TRBD1,CASSMGPGQGTYGYTF,TGTGCCAGTAGTATGGGACCGGGACAGGGGACCTATGGCTACACCTTC
few,TRBV7-2,TRBJ2-5,.,CASSSPGGTETQYF,TGTGCCAGCAGCTCGCCGGGGGGCACAGAGACCCAGTACTTC
.,TRBV28,TRBJ1-5,TRBD1,CASSPGQGLSNQPQHF,TGTGCCAGCAGCCCAGGACAGGGATTGAGCAATCAGCCCCAGCATTTT
.,TRBV19,TRBJ1-3,.,CASSVSGNTIYF,TGTGCCAGTTCAGTCTCTGGAAACACCATATATTTT
.,TRBV29-1,TRBJ2-1,TRBD2,CSGRGGAYNEQFF,TGCAGCGGCCGGGGGGGGGCTTACAATGAGCAGTTCTTC
once,TRBV5-1,TRBJ2-7,TRBD1,CASSLDGQGLYEQYF,TGCGCCAGCAGCTTGGACGGACAGGGGCTCTACGAGCAGTACTTC
.,TRBV5-4,TRBJ2-1,TRBD2,CASSLGSTSGRENEQFF,TGTGCCAGCAGCTTGGGGTCAACTAGCGGGAGAGAAAATGAGCAGTTCTTC
few,TRBV7-2,TRBJ2-1,TRBD1,CASSFKDRGTYNEQFF,TGTGCCAGCAGCTTCAAAGACAGGGGAACTTACAATGAGCAGTTCTTC
.,TRBV5-6,TRBJ2-1,.,CASSLGGGALSSYNEQFF,TGTGCCAGCAGCTTGGGAGGGGGGGCCCTTAGCTCCTACAATGAGCAGTTCTTC
.,TRBV11-2,TRBJ2-1,TRBD2,CASRPGTSRRSYNEQFF,TGTGCCAGCAGGCCCGGGACTAGTAGGAGATCCTACAATGAGCAGTTCTTC